The 31 T cell receptor beta chains presented below share a single source sample, sequenced in a study of regulatory T cells in long-lasting Graves disease. The time point: persistent/refractory GD, antithyroid drugs over 5 years with positive TRAb. Generation of the TCR library employed RNA extracted from PBMCs. The authors built TCR beta libraries using iRepertoire HTBI primers and Arm-PCR of CDR3 regions. MiXCR, run by TCRdb on the multiplex PCR reads, gives a single entry per CDR3 protein. The sample carries hundreds of thousands of distinct CDR3 sequences, roughly 21% recorded once. The specimen comprised peripheral blood mononuclear cells (PBMCs), sampled when the disease was refractory, from a patient treated with antithyroid drugs. These receptors all stem from a female donor with Graves disease.

There are many counts of this clonotype. The chain couples TRBV7-3 to TRBJ2-5, with TRBD2 matching 7 bases. After removal of 2 bases from V and 2 bases from J, the junction contained 5 bases not matched to a gene. This CDR3 region has 15 residues. Germline values: CDR1 SGHTA, CDR2 FQGTGA. CDR3 protein: CASSLGGGRQETQYF. The CDR3 DNA reads TGTGCCAGCAGCTTAGGGGGGGGACGGCAAGAGACCCAGTACTTC.

This clonotype was seen at least ten times. This chain connects TRBV6-1 to TRBJ2-7; 9 bases map to TRBD2. CDR3 length: 14 residues. V gave up 7 bases and J gave up 0 bases; unmatched junction bases: 4. CDR1 MNHNS and CDR2 SASEGT come from the germline V gene. The CDR3 DNA sequence: TGTGCCAGCAAGCCTAGCGGGACCTCCTACGAGCAGTACTTC. It translates to CASKPSGTSYEQYF.

As to this clonotype: A much larger clonotype is one base distant, so this may be a read error. The J gene is TRBJ2-5, the V gene TRBV12-5; TRBD2 aligns across 7 bases. Germline assignment: CDR1 LGHNT and CDR2 FRNRAP. V lost 5 bases, J lost 1 base, and 16 bases stayed unmatched. The CDR3 contains 18 residues. DNA of the CDR3: TGTGCTAGTGGTCCTGGATTGGGGGGAGGGACCGGCCAAGAGACCCAGTACTTC. Its translation: CASGPGLGGGTGQETQYF.

A note on this clonotype: Its ends do not fully match the called genes, so a read error is possible. The V call is TRBV9, the J call TRBJ1-1; the match to TRBD1 covers 7 bases. The CDR3 runs to 15 residues. Germline lookup yields CDR1 SGDLS and CDR2 YYNGEE. CDR3 sequence reads: CASSARQGENTEALF. The DNA of the CDR3 is TGTGCCAGCAGCGCCCGACAGGGTGAGAACACTGAAGCTCTCTTT.

The table lists this clonotype with many counts. The chain links TRBV7-2 to TRBJ1-2; 10 bases match TRBD1. The ends lost 7 bases at V and 9 bases at J; junction bases unmatched: 11. Germline assignment: CDR1 SGHTA and CDR2 FQGNSA. This CDR3 is built from 14 residues. The CDR3 region is CASTQGQGRISYTF. CDR3 bases: TGTGCCAGCACCCAGGGACAGGGGAGAATTAGCTACACCTTC.

In this sample, this clonotype turned up many times. The chain recombines TRBV3-1 with TRBJ2-5, with TRBD2 matching 9 bases. The length of the CDR3 is 15 residues. Germline trimming cut 6 bases from V and 5 bases from J; bases unmatched to any gene: 10. CDR1 is LGHDT, CDR2 YNNKEL, per germline (reference sequence). The CDR3 DNA follows: TGTGCCAGCAGATCTCCGCTAGCGGGGACCGAGACCCAGTACTTC. It yields the protein CASRSPLAGTETQYF.

Concerning this clonotype itself: The junction does not match germline at one end; this may be a read error. The chain combines TRBV7-9 with TRBJ2-2; TRBD1 agrees at 9 bases. From germline, CDR1 is SEHNR and CDR2 FQNEAQ (reference sequence). This CDR3 spans 17 amino acids. CDR3 nucleotides: TGTGCCAACAGCAACGGAGACAGGGGGAAGAACACCGGGGAGCTGTTTTTT. As protein: CANSNGDRGKNTGELFF.

This clonotype appeared a few times. The rearrangement uses TRBV28 and TRBJ2-7, with D perhaps TRBD1 (5 bases). Trimming removed 6 bases from V and 3 bases from J, with 21 bases in between. Per the germline V gene, CDR1 is MDHEN and CDR2 is SYDVKM. This CDR3 region has 16 residues. CDR3 region: CASSSLYLTDGYEQYF. In DNA, the CDR3 is TGTGCCAGCAGCTCTTTGTATTTGACAGACGGCTACGAGCAGTACTTC.

The chain joins TRBV10-3 to TRBJ2-3; D not certain. The CDR3 runs to 14 residues. V gave up 3 bases and J gave up 1 base, with 8 bases separating them. The germline V gene has CDR1 ENHRY and CDR2 SYGVKD. The DNA for the CDR3 is TGTGCCATCAGTGATCAAAAAGGCACAGATACGCAGTATTTT. This gives the protein CAISDQKGTDTQYF.

This clonotype was observed many times. The gene calls are TRBV7-9 and TRBJ2-7; D is possibly TRBD1 (7 bases). CDR1 SEHNR and CDR2 FQNEAQ come from the germline V gene (reference sequence). CDR3 length: 14 amino acids. V was pared by 7 bases and J by 6 bases, with 19 bases between. CDR3 in DNA: TGTGCCAGCACCCAGGATGGAGGGGGCATCGAGCAGTACTTC. Protein sequence: CASTQDGGGIEQYF.

In its sample, this clonotype was seen many times. The rearrangement uses TRBV12-3 or TRBV12-4 and TRBJ2-7; 10 bases are a match to TRBD1. The V gene end was trimmed by 0 bases and the J gene end by 5 bases; junction bases not matched to a gene: 4. The CDR3 spans 15 residues. In DNA, the CDR3 is TGTGCCAGCAGTTTAGCGGGACAGGGGCTCGACGAGCAGTACTTC. This gives the protein CASSLAGQGLDEQYF.

The gene calls are TRBV29-1 and TRBJ2-7, with a weak D call TRBD2 (6 bases). This CDR3 comprises 13 residues. V was clipped by 6 bases and J by 4 bases, with 16 bases between them. CDR1 is SQVTM, CDR2 ANQGSEA, per germline. The chain's CDR3 is CSVGTTGGYEQYF. CDR3 in DNA: TGCAGCGTGGGGACCACAGGAGGGTACGAGCAGTACTTC.

This clonotype has at least ten counts. The chain joins TRBV28 to TRBJ1-4; no definite D call. The CDR3 extends over 11 amino acids. Trimming removed 8 bases from V and 7 bases from J, with 8 bases in between. In germline, CDR1 is MDHEN, CDR2 SYDVKM. CDR3 DNA sequence: TGTGCCAGCGCGCGAAGTGAAAAACTGTTTTTT. This gives the protein CASARSEKLFF.

This clonotype occurred a few times. The chain couples TRBV20-1 to TRBJ2-7; D gene ambiguous. V lost 3 bases and J 6 bases, leaving 12 bases between the germline ends. The CDR3 has 12 amino acids. Germline CDR1 and CDR2: DFQATT and SNEGSKA (reference sequence). CDR3 loop: CSASRTSSEQYF. The CDR3 coding sequence is TGCAGTGCTAGCCGGACCTCTAGCGAGCAGTACTTC.

Only a few counts were recorded for this clonotype. The chain carries TRBV5-6 and TRBJ1-1; D perhaps matches TRBD1 (5 bases). The CDR3 totals 13 residues. Germline-derived CDR1 and CDR2 are SGHDT and YYEEEE. Trimming left V 0 bases short and J 10 bases short, with 13 bases between. Here the CDR3 reads CASSLGRGETAFF. CDR3 DNA sequence: TGTGCCAGCAGCTTGGGAAGGGGCGAAACAGCTTTCTTT. Variable domain in full (rest from reference TRBV5-6 and TRBJ1-1): DAGVTQSPTHLIKTRGQQVTLRCSPKSGHDTVSWYQQALGQGPQFIFQYYEEEERQRGNFPDRFSGHQFPNYSSELNVNALLLGDSALYLCASSLGRGETAFFGQGTRLTVV.

The sample holds many counts of this clonotype. The chain couples TRBV2 to TRBJ1-6; tentatively, D is TRBD1 (6 bases). CDR3 length: 15 residues. Trimming cost V 5 bases and J 10 bases, with 18 bases left between them. CDR1 is SNHLY, CDR2 FYNNEI, per germline. CDR3: CASSQEDGGNSPLHF. The CDR3 nucleotides are TGTGCCAGCAGTCAGGAAGACGGGGGCAACTCACCCCTCCACTTT.

This clonotype came up a few times. The chain employs TRBV9 and TRBJ2-7; no definite D call. The CDR3 length is 13 residues. Germline V CDR1 and CDR2: SGDLS, YYNGEE. With 0 bases removed from V and 6 bases from J, the gap between germline ends came to 10 bases. The CDR3 protein is CASSVEVSGEQYF. CDR3 in DNA: TGTGCCAGCAGCGTAGAAGTGTCAGGCGAGCAGTACTTC.

This clonotype was found many times. CDR3 DNA: TGTGCCAGCAGTAAAGACAGGGCGTGGGGAGGCTACACCTTC. Translating it yields CASSKDRAWGGYTF. V gene TRBV12-3 or TRBV12-4 combines with J gene TRBJ1-2, with TRBD1 identical over 7 bases. The CDR3 length is 14 residues. V lost 5 bases to trimming and J lost 8 bases; unmatched junction nucleotides: 11.

There are a few counts of this clonotype. The chain uses TRBV7-9 and TRBJ2-7; 8 positions match TRBD1. The CDR3 spans 14 residues. CDR1 is SEHNR and CDR2 is FQNEAQ in the germline V gene (reference sequence). The V segment lost 6 bases and the J segment 9 bases; nucleotides outside the gene matches: 13. CDR3 DNA: TGTGCCAGCAGGGACAGGGAATCTCTCTCTCGGCAGTACTTC. Amino acid sequence: CASRDRESLSRQYF.

This clonotype was seen many times. V usage is TRBV28 and J usage is TRBJ1-1; D perhaps matches TRBD1 (6 bases). Trimming stripped 4 bases from V and 3 bases from J, with 15 bases between. The CDR3 has 15 amino acids. CDR1 MDHEN and CDR2 SYDVKM come from the germline V gene. This chain's CDR3 is CASSSAGVWDTEAFF. In nucleotides, the CDR3 is TGTGCCAGCAGTTCAGCAGGGGTTTGGGACACTGAAGCTTTCTTT.

The chain is built from TRBV6-2 or TRBV6-3 and TRBJ2-5, with D possibly being TRBD2 (6 bases). This CDR3 has 14 amino acids. The germline V and J ends were trimmed by 5 bases and 9 bases, with 19 bases remaining between them. CDR1 and CDR2 from the germline V gene are MNHEY and SVGEGT. The DNA of the CDR3 is TGTGCCAGCAGTGAACGCGGCGGGCCTAGCGCCCAGTACTTC. Protein product: CASSERGGPSAQYF.

This clonotype has ten or more counts. The V and J genes are TRBV28 and TRBJ1-2; D uncertain. CDR3 length: 13 residues. Germline V gene lookup returns CDR1 MDHEN and CDR2 SYDVKM. Trimming cost V 5 bases and J 4 bases, with 11 bases left between them. CDR3 loop: CASSNDPVYGYTF. The CDR3 nucleotides are TGTGCCAGCAGTAACGATCCAGTCTATGGCTACACCTTC.

This clonotype was observed a handful of times. V gene TRBV28 combines with J gene TRBJ1-2; 9 bases are shared with TRBD1. The CDR3 runs to 18 residues. The ends lost 2 bases at V and 0 bases at J; junction bases unmatched: 10. Looked up from germline, CDR1 is MDHEN and CDR2 is SYDVKM. The CDR3 region is CASSLTLGQGPSNYGYTF. In DNA form, the CDR3 reads TGTGCCAGCAGTTTAACTCTGGGACAGGGCCCTTCTAACTATGGCTACACCTTC.

This clonotype has at least ten counts. The chain is built from TRBV28 and TRBJ1-1; D gene unclear. Between the trimmed V and J ends, which lost 3 bases and 6 bases, there was a span of 5 bases. Germline V gene lookup returns CDR1 MDHEN and CDR2 SYDVKM. The CDR3 spans 11 residues. The CDR3 loop is CASSLPPEAFF. The CDR3 DNA sequence: TGTGCCAGCAGTTTGCCCCCTGAAGCTTTCTTT.

Turning to this clonotype: A single base separates this from a much larger clone, so it may be a read error. J is TRBJ1-1 and V is TRBV12-3 or TRBV12-4, with a weak D call TRBD1 (5 bases). This CDR3 comprises 14 residues. The V end was cut by 11 bases, the J end by 1 base, with 17 bases between. CDR3 loop: CAGHGTVGNTEAFF. CDR3 coding DNA: TGTGCCGGCCACGGGACGGTCGGGAACACTGAAGCTTTCTTT.

About this clonotype: A much larger clone sits a single nucleotide away, making a read error possible. The J gene is TRBJ2-5, the V gene TRBV6-4, with D hard to call. Per the germline V gene, CDR1 is MRHNA and CDR2 is SNTAGT. Trimming removed 11 bases from V and 5 bases from J, with 12 bases in between. The CDR3 has 11 residues. The CDR3 DNA follows: TGTGCCGGCAAAGTCGCGGAGACCCAGTACTTC. This sequence encodes CAGKVAETQYF.

The chain couples TRBV7-6 to TRBJ1-4; maybe TRBD1 (6 bases). The CDR3 extends over 15 amino acids. The germline V and J ends were trimmed by 2 bases and 5 bases, with 12 bases remaining between them. The V gene's germline CDR1 is SGHVS and CDR2 FNYEAQ. The CDR3 here is CASSLRTARNEKLFF. DNA of the CDR3: TGTGCCAGCAGCTTAAGGACAGCCAGAAATGAAAAACTGTTTTTT.

CDR3 sequence (DNA): TGTGCCAGCGGCCCGACGCCTCCTTGGAGAAATCCCAAAAACATTCAGTACTTC. This sequence encodes CASGPTPPWRNPKNIQYF. The genes are TRBV7-2 and TRBJ2-4; D not certain. Trimming cost V 8 bases and J 2 bases, with 25 bases left between them. Germline V gene sequence: CDR1 SGHTA, CDR2 FQGNSA. The CDR3 totals 18 residues.

This clonotype was recorded at least ten times. DNA for the CDR3: TGCAGTGCTAGCCTCGCGGGGGGCTACACCTTC. Translation: CSASLAGGYTF. V gene TRBV20-1 combines with J gene TRBJ1-2; D is uncertain. This CDR3 is 11 amino acids long. CDR1 is DFQATT and CDR2 is SNEGSKA in the germline V gene (reference sequence). Trimming shortened V by 3 bases and J by 8 bases, and 10 bases separated the two germline ends.

The J gene is TRBJ2-2, the V gene TRBV12-3 or TRBV12-4; 11 bases agree with TRBD1. This CDR3 region has 17 residues. Germline trimming cut 6 bases from V and 4 bases from J; bases unmatched to any gene: 10. The CDR3 loop reads CASSRGGQGVGTGELFF. In nucleotides, the CDR3 is TGTGCCAGCAGCCGCGGGGGACAGGGGGTGGGCACCGGGGAGCTGTTTTTT.

The genes are TRBV7-9 and TRBJ1-1; D is possibly TRBD1 (6 bases). Per the germline V gene, CDR1 is SEHNR and CDR2 is FQNEAQ (reference sequence). CDR3 length equals 18 residues. Trimming removed 3 bases at V and 3 bases at J, with 23 bases between. The CDR3 sequence is CASSFSVVRGEGDTEAFF. The CDR3 nucleotides read TGTGCCAGCAGCTTCTCGGTCGTCCGGGGGGAGGGGGACACTGAAGCTTTCTTT.